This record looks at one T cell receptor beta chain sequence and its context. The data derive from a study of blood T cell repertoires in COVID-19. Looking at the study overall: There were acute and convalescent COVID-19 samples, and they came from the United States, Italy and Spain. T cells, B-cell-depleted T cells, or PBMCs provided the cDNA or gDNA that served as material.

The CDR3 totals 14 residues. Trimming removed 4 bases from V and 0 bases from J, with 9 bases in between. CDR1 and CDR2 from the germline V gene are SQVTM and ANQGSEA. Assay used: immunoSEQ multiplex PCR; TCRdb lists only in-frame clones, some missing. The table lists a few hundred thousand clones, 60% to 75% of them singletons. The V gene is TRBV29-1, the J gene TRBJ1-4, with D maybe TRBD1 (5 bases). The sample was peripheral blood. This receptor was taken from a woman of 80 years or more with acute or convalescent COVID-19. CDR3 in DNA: TGCAGCGTTGTTGAAGGGGCAACTAATGAAAAACTGTTTTTT. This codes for CSVVEGATNEKLFF.